This T cell receptor (beta chain) stems from a study of vaccination and CD4 T cells after COVID-19. On this clonotype: Its antigen is currently unknown.

Regarding treatment: approximately nine-day PBMC culture with coronavirus spike peptide pools or control peptides (ViraFEST assay). The CDR3 is 16 amino acids. Losses at the gene ends were 0 bases for V and 6 bases for J; bases not matched to a gene: 8. Germline V gene data show CDR1 as MNHEY and CDR2 as SVGAGI. Sequence data for DNA of cultured CD4+ T cells were generated by the Oncomine TCR Beta short-read assay. TCRdb processed the PCR reads anew with MiXCR; each CDR3 protein has one entry. The table records about 19,000 distinct CDR3 sequences, roughly 46% of them present only once. The receptor was isolated from a human donor who had recovered from COVID-19. The sequenced sample was CD4+ T cells from blood, cultured in vitro, obtained before SARS-CoV-2 vaccination. The chain uses TRBV6-5 and TRBJ1-2; TRBD1 matches at 9 bases. Here the CDR3 reads CASSYSMGTGYDGYTF. The CDR3 DNA is TGTGCCAGCAGTTACTCGATGGGGACAGGGTATGATGGCTACACCTTC.